Listed below are T cell receptor beta chains from one sample, sequenced in a study of CD8+CD57+ T cells in acquired aplastic anemia. TCRdb processed the reads anew with MiXCR; each CDR3 protein has one entry. The sample yields 400,000 to 450,000 distinct CDR3 sequences, around 68% seen once. The sample comprised sorted CD4+, CD8+, or CD8+CD57+ T cells (not recorded which) from PBMCs. Source of these receptors: a human donor in good health, serving as a control. Both conserved end residues are part of each CDR3. The order of the fields is D gene, V gene, clone size, J gene, CDR3 DNA, CDR3 protein. The D gene is left open where the match is weak. Only some rows state a clone size, as once, few, many or a class for expanded clones.

D gene: -; V gene: TRBV5-8; clone size: many; J gene: TRBJ1-2; CDR3 DNA: TGTGCCAGCAGCCGTGGACAGCGATTATATGGCTACACCTTC; CDR3 protein: CASSRGQRLYGYTF
D gene: -; V gene: TRBV4-3; clone size: many; J gene: TRBJ1-3; CDR3 DNA: TGCGCCAGCAGCCAAGACGGCGGAAGAAACACCATATATTTT; CDR3 protein: CASSQDGGRNTIYF
D gene: -; V gene: TRBV19; clone size: -; J gene: TRBJ2-2; CDR3 DNA: TGTGCCAGTACTCCTGGGGATACGGGGGCCGGAAACACCATATATTTGTTTTTT; CDR3 protein: CASTPGDTGAGNTIYLFF
D gene: -; V gene: TRBV9; clone size: -; J gene: TRBJ1-3; CDR3 DNA: TGTGCCAGCAGCGTAGCAGGGCCCTCACACCCCCACTATTTT; CDR3 protein: CASSVAGPSHPHYF
D gene: -; V gene: TRBV5-1; clone size: -; J gene: TRBJ2-7; CDR3 DNA: TGCGCCAGCAGCTTGGCCAGTAACGGACAGTTAAGCTACGAGCAGTACTTC; CDR3 protein: CASSLASNGQLSYEQYF
D gene: TRBD1; V gene: TRBV9; clone size: -; J gene: TRBJ1-5; CDR3 DNA: TGTGCCAGCAGCGTCGGCGGGACAGGGGGTCTCCACGAGCATTTT; CDR3 protein: CASSVGGTGGLHEHF
D gene: -; V gene: TRBV10-3; clone size: -; J gene: TRBJ2-5; CDR3 DNA: TGTGCCATCAGTGCAGAGGAGCCAGAGACCCGGGACTTC; CDR3 protein: CAISAEEPETRDF
D gene: -; V gene: TRBV20-1; clone size: -; J gene: TRBJ2-6; CDR3 DNA: TGCAGCGCTAGATTGGCGGCGGGCACTGGGGCCAACGTCCTGACTTTC; CDR3 protein: CSARLAAGTGANVLTF
D gene: -; V gene: TRBV5-1; clone size: -; J gene: TRBJ1-2; CDR3 DNA: TGCGCCAGCAGCTTGGAGGGGAGTCGAGGCTACACCTTC; CDR3 protein: CASSLEGSRGYTF
D gene: TRBD2; V gene: TRBV2; clone size: -; J gene: TRBJ2-5; CDR3 DNA: TGTGCCTCTTCACGCAGATGGGGACTAGCGGGGTTTAGAGAGACCCAGTACTTC; CDR3 protein: CASSRRWGLAGFRETQYF
D gene: -; V gene: TRBV10-3; clone size: -; J gene: TRBJ1-2; CDR3 DNA: TGTGCCATCAGTGATGCGCAGTCGTCTAACTATGGCTACACCTTC; CDR3 protein: CAISDAQSSNYGYTF
D gene: -; V gene: TRBV4-3; clone size: -; J gene: TRBJ2-7; CDR3 DNA: TGCGCCAGAGGACGGGACCTTCTTCACGAGCAGTGCTTC; CDR3 protein: CARGRDLLHEQCF
D gene: -; V gene: TRBV7-2; clone size: -; J gene: TRBJ1-1; CDR3 DNA: TGTGCCAGCAGCGGCCTTCGGGGGGTTACTGAAGCTTTCTTT; CDR3 protein: CASSGLRGVTEAFF
D gene: TRBD2; V gene: TRBV7-2; clone size: -; J gene: TRBJ2-1; CDR3 DNA: TGTGCTAGCAGCGCCACTAGCGGGGGGCTGTTCTTC; CDR3 protein: CASSATSGGLFF
D gene: TRBD2; V gene: TRBV7-2; clone size: many; J gene: TRBJ2-7; CDR3 DNA: TGTGCCAGCAGCGGGCAGACTAGCGGGGGGCTAGAGCAGTACTTC; CDR3 protein: CASSGQTSGGLEQYF
D gene: -; V gene: TRBV29-1; clone size: -; J gene: TRBJ1-2; CDR3 DNA: TGCAGCGGTGTGGTGACAGCGGCTAACTATGGCTACACCTTC; CDR3 protein: CSGVVTAANYGYTF